The 5 T cell receptor beta chains below come from one sample, sequenced in a study of CD8+ T cells in alopecia areata. Sequencing templates came from extracted RNA that was reverse transcribed into cDNA. Sequencing was performed with immunoSEQ multiplex PCR; in TCRdb, only in-frame clones are kept and a portion is missing. The repertoire holds hundreds of thousands of clones, with roughly 60% as singletons. Treatment described: oral pan-JAK inhibitor, 5-10 mg twice daily. The source material was CD4+ T cells sorted from blood, sampled at roughly week 53, from a patient treated with tofacitinib. Every receptor here comes from a human donor with alopecia areata.

The chain has TRBV25-1 and TRBJ2-5; 12 bases align to TRBD2. The CDR3 spans 17 residues. Germline CDR1 MGHDK, CDR2 SYGVNS. Trimming cost V 6 bases and J 3 bases; bases outside gene matches: 11. CDR3 bases: TGTGCCAGCAGGGCCACTAGCGGGGGGAGTCTGAAAGAGACCCAGTACTTC. Translated, it gives CASRATSGGSLKETQYF.

This clone has more than one count but fewer than ten. This chain links TRBV30 with TRBJ1-2; D uncertain. Per the germline V gene, CDR1 is GTSNPN and CDR2 is SVGIG (reference sequence). This CDR3 has 11 residues. CDR3 nucleotide sequence: TGTGCGATCTCCTATATCTATGGCTACACCTTC. It is translated as CAISYIYGYTF.

V usage is TRBV25-1 and J usage is TRBJ1-1; the D is unclear. In germline, CDR1 is MGHDK, CDR2 SYGVNS. The CDR3 has 13 residues. V lost 2 bases and J 1 base, leaving 5 bases between the germline ends. In DNA, the CDR3 is TGTGCCAGCAGTGAACACCCGAACACTGAAGCTTTCTTT. Residues: CASSEHPNTEAFF.

Of note for this clone: The sample holds other DNA sequences that translate to the same CDR3. V usage is TRBV29-1 and J usage is TRBJ2-1; 10 bases map to TRBD1. Germline V gene data show CDR1 as SQVTM and CDR2 as ANQGSEA. The CDR3 consists of 14 residues. V shed 1 base, J shed 4 bases, and the junction held 1 base outside the gene matches. The DNA of the CDR3 is TGCAGCGTTGAAGGGGACAGGGGATACAATGAGCAGTTCTTC. Protein: CSVEGDRGYNEQFF.

This clone has more than one count but fewer than ten. V usage is TRBV29-1 and J usage is TRBJ2-2; 9 bases agree with TRBD1. Germline CDR1 reads SQVTM; CDR2 reads ANQGSEA. This CDR3 region has 15 residues. After removal of 4 bases from V and 2 bases from J, the junction contained 5 bases not matched to a gene. CDR3 sequence (DNA): TGCAGCGTTGCAAACAGGGGGCTAAACACCGGGGAGCTGTTTTTT. It is translated as CSVANRGLNTGELFF.